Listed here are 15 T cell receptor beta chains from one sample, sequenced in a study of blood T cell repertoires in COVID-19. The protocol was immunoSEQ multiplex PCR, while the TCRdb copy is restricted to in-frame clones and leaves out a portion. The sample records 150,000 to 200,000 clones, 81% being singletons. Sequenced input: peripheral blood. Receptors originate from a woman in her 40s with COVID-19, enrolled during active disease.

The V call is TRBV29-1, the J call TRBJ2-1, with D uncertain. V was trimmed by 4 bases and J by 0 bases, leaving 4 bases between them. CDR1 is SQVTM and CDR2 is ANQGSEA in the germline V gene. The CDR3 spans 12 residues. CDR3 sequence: CSVVYSYNEQFF. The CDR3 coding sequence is TGCAGCGTTGTGTACTCCTACAATGAGCAGTTCTTC.

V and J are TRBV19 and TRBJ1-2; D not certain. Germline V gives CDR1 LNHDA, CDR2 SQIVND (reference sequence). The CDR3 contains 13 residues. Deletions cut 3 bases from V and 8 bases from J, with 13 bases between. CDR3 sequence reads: CASSISRERGYTF. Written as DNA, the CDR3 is TGTGCCAGTAGTATTAGTAGAGAGAGGGGCTACACCTTC.

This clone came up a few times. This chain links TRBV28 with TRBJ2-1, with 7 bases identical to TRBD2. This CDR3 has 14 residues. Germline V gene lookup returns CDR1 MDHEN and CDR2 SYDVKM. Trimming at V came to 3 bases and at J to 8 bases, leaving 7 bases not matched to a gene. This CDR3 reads CASSLLEGRDEQFF. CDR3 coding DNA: TGTGCCAGCAGTTTGTTGGAGGGGAGGGATGAGCAGTTCTTC.

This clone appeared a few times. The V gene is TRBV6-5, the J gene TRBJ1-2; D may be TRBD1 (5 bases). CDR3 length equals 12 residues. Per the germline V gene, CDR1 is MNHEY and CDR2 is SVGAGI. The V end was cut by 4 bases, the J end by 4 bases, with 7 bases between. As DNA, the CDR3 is TGTGCCAGCAGTTCAGGGTCCTATGGCTACACCTTC. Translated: CASSSGSYGYTF.

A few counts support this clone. CDR3 residues: CASSYSGSDPYEQYF. The CDR3, as DNA: TGCGCCAGCAGCTATAGCGGGAGTGACCCCTACGAGCAGTACTTC. The J gene is TRBJ2-7, the V gene TRBV4-1; 9 bases line up with TRBD2. The CDR3 totals 15 residues. V was pared by 5 bases and J by 2 bases, with 7 bases of the junction left unmatched. The V gene's germline CDR1 is MGHRA and CDR2 YSYEKL.

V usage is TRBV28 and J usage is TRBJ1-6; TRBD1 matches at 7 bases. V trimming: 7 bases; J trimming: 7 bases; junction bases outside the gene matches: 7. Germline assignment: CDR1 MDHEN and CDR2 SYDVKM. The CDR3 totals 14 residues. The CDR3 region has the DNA TGTGCCAGCACGGAGACAGGGCCAAATTCACCCCTCCACTTT. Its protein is CASTETGPNSPLHF. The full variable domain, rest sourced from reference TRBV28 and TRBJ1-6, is DVKVTQSSRYLVKRTGEKVFLECVQDMDHENMFWYRQDPGLGLRLIYFSYDVKMKEKGDIPEGYSVSREKKERFSLILESASTNQTSMYLCASTETGPNSPLHFGNGTRLTVT.

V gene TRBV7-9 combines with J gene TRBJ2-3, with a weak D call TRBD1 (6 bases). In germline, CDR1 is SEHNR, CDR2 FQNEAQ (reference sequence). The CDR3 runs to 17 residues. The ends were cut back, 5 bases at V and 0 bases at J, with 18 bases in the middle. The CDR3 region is CASSPNWTDSSTDTQYF. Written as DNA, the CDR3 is TGTGCCAGCAGCCCAAACTGGACAGACTCTAGCACAGATACGCAGTATTTT. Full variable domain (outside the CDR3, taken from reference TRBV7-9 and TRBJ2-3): DTGVSQNPRHKITKRGQNVTFRCDPISEHNRLYWYRQTLGQGPEFLTYFQNEAQLEKSRLLSDRFSAERPKGSFSTLEIQRTEQGDSAMYLCASSPNWTDSSTDTQYFGPGTRLTVL.

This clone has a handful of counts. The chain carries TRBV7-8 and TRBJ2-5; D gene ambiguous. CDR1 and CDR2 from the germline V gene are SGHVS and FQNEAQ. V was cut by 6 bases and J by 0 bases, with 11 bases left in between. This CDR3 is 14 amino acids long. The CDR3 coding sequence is TGTGCCAGCAGGAGGCGACCCTACCAAGAGACCCAGTACTTC. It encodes CASRRRPYQETQYF.

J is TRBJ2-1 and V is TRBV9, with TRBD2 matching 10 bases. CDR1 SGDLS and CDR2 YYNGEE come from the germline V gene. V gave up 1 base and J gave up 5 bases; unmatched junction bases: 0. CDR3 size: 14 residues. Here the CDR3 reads CASSVLAGDNEQFF. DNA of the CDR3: TGTGCCAGCAGCGTACTAGCGGGAGACAATGAGCAGTTCTTC.

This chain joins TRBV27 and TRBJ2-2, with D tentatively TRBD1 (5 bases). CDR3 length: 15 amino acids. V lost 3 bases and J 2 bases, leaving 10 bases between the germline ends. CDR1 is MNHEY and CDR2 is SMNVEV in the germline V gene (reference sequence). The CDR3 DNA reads TGTGCCAGCAGTTTCTCCAGGGTTAACACCGGGGAGCTGTTTTTT. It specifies CASSFSRVNTGELFF.

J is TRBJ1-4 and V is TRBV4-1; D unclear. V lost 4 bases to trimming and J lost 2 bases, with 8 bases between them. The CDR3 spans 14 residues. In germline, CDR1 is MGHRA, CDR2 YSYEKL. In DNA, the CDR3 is TGCGCCAGCAGCCGATTGGAGACTAATGAAAAACTGTTTTTT. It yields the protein CASSRLETNEKLFF.

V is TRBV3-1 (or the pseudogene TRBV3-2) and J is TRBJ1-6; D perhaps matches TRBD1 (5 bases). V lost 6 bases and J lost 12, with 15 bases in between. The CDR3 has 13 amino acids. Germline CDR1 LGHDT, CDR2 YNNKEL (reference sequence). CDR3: CASSPPGGGPLHF. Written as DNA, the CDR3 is TGTGCCAGCAGTCCGCCGGGGGGGGGACCCCTCCACTTT.

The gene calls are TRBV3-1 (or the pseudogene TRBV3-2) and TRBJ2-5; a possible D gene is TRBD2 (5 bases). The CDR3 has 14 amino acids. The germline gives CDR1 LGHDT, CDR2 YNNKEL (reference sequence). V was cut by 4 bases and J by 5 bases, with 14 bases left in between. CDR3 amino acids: CASSPLAGGETQYF. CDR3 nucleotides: TGTGCCAGCAGCCCCCTAGCAGGAGGTGAGACCCAGTACTTC.

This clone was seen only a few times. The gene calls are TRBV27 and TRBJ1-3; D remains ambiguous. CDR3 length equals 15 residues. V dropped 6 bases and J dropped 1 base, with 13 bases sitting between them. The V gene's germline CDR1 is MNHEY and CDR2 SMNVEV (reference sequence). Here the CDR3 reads CASSPDLNSGNTIYF. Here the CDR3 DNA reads TGTGCCAGCAGCCCAGACTTAAATTCTGGAAACACCATATATTTT.

The CDR3 region is CASSRTSGTLSEQFF. The CDR3 region has the DNA TGTGCCAGCAGCAGGACTAGCGGGACTTTAAGTGAGCAGTTCTTC. V and J are TRBV7-2 and TRBJ2-1, with TRBD2 matching over 12 bases. The CDR3 sequence is 15 residues long. Unmatched junction bases numbered 8, after V lost 5 bases and J lost 9 bases. Germline V gives CDR1 SGHTA, CDR2 FQGNSA.